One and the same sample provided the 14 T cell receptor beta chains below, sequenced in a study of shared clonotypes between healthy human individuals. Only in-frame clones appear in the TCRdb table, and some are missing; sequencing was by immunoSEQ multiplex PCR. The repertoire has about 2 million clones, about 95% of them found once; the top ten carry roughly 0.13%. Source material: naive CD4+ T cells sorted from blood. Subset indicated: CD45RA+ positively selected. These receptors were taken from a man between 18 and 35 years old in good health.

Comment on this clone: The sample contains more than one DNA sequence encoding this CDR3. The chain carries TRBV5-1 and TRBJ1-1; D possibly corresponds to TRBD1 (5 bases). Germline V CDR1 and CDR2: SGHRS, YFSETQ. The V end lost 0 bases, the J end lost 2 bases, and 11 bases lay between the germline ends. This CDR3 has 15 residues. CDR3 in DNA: TGCGCCAGCAGCTTGGCGTTTGGGGGAAACACTGAAGCTTTCTTT. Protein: CASSLAFGGNTEAFF.

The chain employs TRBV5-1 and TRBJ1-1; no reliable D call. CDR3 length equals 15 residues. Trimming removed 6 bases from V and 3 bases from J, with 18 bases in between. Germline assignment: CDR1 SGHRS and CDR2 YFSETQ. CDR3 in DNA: TGCGCCAGCAAGGTTTCAGCCTCGCGGGACACTGAAGCTTTCTTT. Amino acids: CASKVSASRDTEAFF.

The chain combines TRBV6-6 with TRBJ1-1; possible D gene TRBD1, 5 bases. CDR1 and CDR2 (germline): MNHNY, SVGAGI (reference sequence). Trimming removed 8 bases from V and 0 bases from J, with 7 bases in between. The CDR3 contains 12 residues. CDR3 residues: CASVTVNTEAFF. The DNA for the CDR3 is TGTGCCAGCGTGACAGTGAACACTGAAGCTTTCTTT.

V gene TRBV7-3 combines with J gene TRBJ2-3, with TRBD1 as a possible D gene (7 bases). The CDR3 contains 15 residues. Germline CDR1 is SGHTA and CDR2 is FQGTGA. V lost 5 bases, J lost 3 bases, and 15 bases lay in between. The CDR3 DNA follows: TGTGCCAGCAGCCTAGCGAGGGGGCGAACAGATACGCAGTATTTT. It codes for CASSLARGRTDTQYF. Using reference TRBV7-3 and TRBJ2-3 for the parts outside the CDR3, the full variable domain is GAGVSQTPSNKVTEKGKYVELRCDPISGHTALYWYRQSLGQGPEFLIYFQGTGAADDSGLPNDRFFAVRPEGSVSTLKIQRTERGDSAVYLCASSLARGRTDTQYFGPGTRLTVL.

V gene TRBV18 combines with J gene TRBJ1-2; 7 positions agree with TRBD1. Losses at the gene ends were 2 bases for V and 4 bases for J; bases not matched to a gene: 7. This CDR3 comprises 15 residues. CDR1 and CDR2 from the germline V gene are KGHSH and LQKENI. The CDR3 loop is CASSPGQAPIYGYTF. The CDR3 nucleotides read TGTGCCAGCTCACCAGGACAGGCCCCAATCTATGGCTACACCTTC.

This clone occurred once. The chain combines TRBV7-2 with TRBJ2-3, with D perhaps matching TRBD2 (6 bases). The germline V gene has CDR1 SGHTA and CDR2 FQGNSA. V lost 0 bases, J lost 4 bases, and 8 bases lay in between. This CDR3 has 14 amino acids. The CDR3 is CASSLAGEADTQYF. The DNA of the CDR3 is TGTGCCAGCAGCTTAGCGGGGGAGGCAGATACGCAGTATTTT.

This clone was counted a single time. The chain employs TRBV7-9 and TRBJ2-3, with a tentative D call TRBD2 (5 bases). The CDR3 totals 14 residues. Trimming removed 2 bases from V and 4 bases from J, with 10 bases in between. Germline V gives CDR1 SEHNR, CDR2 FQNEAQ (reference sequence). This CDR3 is CASSLSGRADTQYF. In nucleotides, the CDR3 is TGTGCCAGCAGCTTAAGCGGAAGGGCAGATACGCAGTATTTT.

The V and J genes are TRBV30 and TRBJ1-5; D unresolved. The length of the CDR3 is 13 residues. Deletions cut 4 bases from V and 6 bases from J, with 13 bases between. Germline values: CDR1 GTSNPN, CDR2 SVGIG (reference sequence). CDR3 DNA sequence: TGTGCCTGGACCGCGGAGGGTAGTCAGCCCCAGCATTTT. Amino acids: CAWTAEGSQPQHF.

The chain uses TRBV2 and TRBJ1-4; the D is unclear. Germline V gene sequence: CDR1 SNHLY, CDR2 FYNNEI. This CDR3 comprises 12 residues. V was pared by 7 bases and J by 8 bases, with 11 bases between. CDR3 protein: CASMKDEEKLFF. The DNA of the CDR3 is TGTGCCAGCATGAAGGACGAAGAAAAACTGTTTTTT. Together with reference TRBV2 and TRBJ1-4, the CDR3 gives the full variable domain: EPEVTQTPSHQVTQMGQEVILRCVPISNHLYFYWYRQILGQKVEFLVSFYNNEISEKSEIFDDQFSVERPDGSNFTLKIRSTKLEDSAMYFCASMKDEEKLFFGSGTQLSVL.

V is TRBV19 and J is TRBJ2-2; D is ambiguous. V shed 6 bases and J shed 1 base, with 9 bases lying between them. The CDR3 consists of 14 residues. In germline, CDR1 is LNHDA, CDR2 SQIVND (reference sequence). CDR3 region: CASSPRRNTGELFF. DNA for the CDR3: TGTGCCAGTAGCCCCAGACGGAACACCGGGGAGCTGTTTTTT.

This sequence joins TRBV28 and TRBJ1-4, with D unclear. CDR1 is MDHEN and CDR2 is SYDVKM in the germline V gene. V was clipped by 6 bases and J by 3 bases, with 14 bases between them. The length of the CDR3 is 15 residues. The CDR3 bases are TGTGCCAGCAGCCCAGGAACAAAAGCTAATGAAAAACTGTTTTTT. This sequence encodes CASSPGTKANEKLFF.

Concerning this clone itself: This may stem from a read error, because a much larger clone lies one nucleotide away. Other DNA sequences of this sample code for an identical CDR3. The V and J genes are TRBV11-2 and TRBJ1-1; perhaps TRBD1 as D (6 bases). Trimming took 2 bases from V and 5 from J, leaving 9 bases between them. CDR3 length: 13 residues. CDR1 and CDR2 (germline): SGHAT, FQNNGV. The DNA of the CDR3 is TGTGCCAGCAGCTTAACAGGGAGGACTGAAGCTTTCTTT. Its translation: CASSLTGRTEAFF.

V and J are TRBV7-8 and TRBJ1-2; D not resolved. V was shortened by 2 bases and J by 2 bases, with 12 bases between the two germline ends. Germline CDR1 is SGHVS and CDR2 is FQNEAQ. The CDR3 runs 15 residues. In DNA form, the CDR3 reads TGTGCCAGCAGCTTATACTCGGACGGAAACTATGGCTACACCTTC. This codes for CASSLYSDGNYGYTF.

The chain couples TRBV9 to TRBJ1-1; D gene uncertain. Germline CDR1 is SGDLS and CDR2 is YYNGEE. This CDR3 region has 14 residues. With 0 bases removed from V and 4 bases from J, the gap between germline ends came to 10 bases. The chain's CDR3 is CASSVVAWGTEAFF. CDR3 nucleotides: TGTGCCAGCAGCGTAGTTGCTTGGGGCACTGAAGCTTTCTTT.